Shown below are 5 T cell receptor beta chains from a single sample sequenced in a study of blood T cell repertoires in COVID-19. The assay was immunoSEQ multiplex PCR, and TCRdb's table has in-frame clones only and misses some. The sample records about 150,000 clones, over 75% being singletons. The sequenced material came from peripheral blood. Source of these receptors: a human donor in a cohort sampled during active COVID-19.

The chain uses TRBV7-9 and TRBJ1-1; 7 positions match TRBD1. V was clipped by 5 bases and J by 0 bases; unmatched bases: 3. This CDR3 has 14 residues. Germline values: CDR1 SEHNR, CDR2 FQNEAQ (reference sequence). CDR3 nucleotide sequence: TGTGCCAGCAGCAACAGGGGAATGAACACTGAAGCTTTCTTT. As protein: CASSNRGMNTEAFF.

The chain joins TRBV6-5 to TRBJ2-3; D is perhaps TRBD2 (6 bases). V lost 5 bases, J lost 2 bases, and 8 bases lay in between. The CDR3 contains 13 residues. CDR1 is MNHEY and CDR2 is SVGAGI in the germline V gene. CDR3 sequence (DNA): TGTGCCAGCAGTCGGGACTTCACAGATACGCAGTATTTT. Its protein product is CASSRDFTDTQYF.

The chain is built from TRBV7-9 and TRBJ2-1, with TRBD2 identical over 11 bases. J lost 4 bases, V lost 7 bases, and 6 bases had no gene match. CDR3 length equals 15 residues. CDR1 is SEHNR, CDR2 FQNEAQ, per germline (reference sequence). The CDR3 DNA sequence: TGTGCCAGCACGGCGACTAGCGGGGCTTACAATGAGCAGTTCTTC. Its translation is CASTATSGAYNEQFF.

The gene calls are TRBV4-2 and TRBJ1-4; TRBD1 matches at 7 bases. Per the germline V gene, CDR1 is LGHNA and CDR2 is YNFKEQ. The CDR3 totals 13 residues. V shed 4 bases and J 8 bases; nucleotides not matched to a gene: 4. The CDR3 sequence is CASSRVDREKLFF. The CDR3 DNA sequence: TGTGCCAGCAGCCGAGTGGACAGGGAAAAACTGTTTTTT.

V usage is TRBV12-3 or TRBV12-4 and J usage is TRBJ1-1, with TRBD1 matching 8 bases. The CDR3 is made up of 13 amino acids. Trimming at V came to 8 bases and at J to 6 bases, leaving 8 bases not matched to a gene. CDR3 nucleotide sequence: TGTGCCAGCGGAACAGGGGGTTGGGCTGAAGCTTTCTTT. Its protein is CASGTGGWAEAFF.